Described below is a single T cell receptor (beta chain) sequence and its context. Its antigen is still unknown. The CDR3 runs to 13 residues. Germline CDR1 is SQVTM and CDR2 is ANQGSEA. Deletions cut 3 bases from V and 3 bases from J, with 10 bases between. The data were obtained in a study of CD8 T cells in ankylosing spondylitis. Study-wide findings and caveats: Reported data indicate significant enrichment of disease-linked clones within matched ankylosing spondylitis synovial fluid. Within ankylosing spondylitis blood, a TCR beta motif made up of several highly homologous variants appeared to be characteristic.

TCRdb independently ran MiXCR on the 5' RACE reads; one entry per CDR3 protein. The table records 200,000 to 300,000 distinct CDR3 sequences, 32% of them present only once. The sequence derives from a male donor with ankylosing spondylitis or in good health (not recorded which). The V call is TRBV29-1, the J call TRBJ2-3; D is tentatively TRBD1 or TRBD2 (5 bases each). Sequencing input: blood, either unsorted or a sorted T cell fraction (not recorded which). The CDR3 DNA is TGCAGCGTTGAGGGCAGGGAGACAGATACGCAGTATTTT. It yields the protein CSVEGRETDTQYF.